These 26 T cell receptor beta chains were all obtained from the same sample, sequenced in a study of cytomegalovirus exposure and HLA in healthy donors. 13 Jbeta primers and 60 Vbeta primers were used for the PCR. TCRdb's table, derived via immunoSEQ multiplex PCR, lists solely in-frame clones and lacks some. Among over 80,000 clones, 82% were seen once, and the ten largest hold roughly 3.8%. The sequenced material came from PBMCs. The receptors were gathered from a man in his fifties in good health and CMV-seronegative.

The chain links TRBV28 to TRBJ2-3; 13 bases match TRBD2. The germline V gene encodes CDR1 MDHEN and CDR2 SYDVKM. J lost 6 bases, V lost 8 bases, and 8 bases had no gene match. The CDR3 runs to 15 residues. The CDR3 nucleotides read TGTGCCAGCCAGGGGACTAGCGGGATCCGGGATACGCAGTATTTT. Protein: CASQGTSGIRDTQYF. Looking up the rest from reference TRBV28 and TRBJ2-3 gives the full variable domain: DVKVTQSSRYLVKRTGEKVFLECVQDMDHENMFWYRQDPGLGLRLIYFSYDVKMKEKGDIPEGYSVSREKKERFSLILESASTNQTSMYLCASQGTSGIRDTQYFGPGTRLTVL.

About this clone: Relative to the germline gene, one junction end is altered; a read error may explain this. The V gene is TRBV7-9, the J gene TRBJ1-1; 8 positions agree with TRBD1. The CDR3 consists of 12 residues. Germline-derived CDR1 and CDR2 are SEHNR and FQNEAQ (reference sequence). This CDR3 is CSSSPPDRVTFF. The CDR3 DNA follows: TGTTCCAGCAGCCCACCGGACAGGGTAACTTTCTTT. Full variable domain (remainder filled in from reference TRBV7-9 and TRBJ1-1): DTGVSQNPRHKITKRGQNVTFRCDPISEHNRLYWYRQTLGQGPEFLTYFQNEAQLEKSRLLSDRFSAERPKGSFSTLEIQRTEQGDSAMYLCSSSPPDRVTFFGQGTRLTVV.

The chain combines TRBV27 with TRBJ2-3, with 11 positions matching TRBD2. CDR3 length: 18 amino acids. V shed 1 base and J 6 bases; nucleotides not matched to a gene: 12. Germline CDR1 MNHEY, CDR2 SMNVEV (reference sequence). For the CDR3, the DNA is TGTGCCAGCAGTTTATGGGTGACTAGCGGGATAGGTCGGGATACGCAGTATTTT. Its translation is CASSLWVTSGIGRDTQYF.

This clone was recorded once. The chain is built from TRBV18 and TRBJ2-1, with TRBD1 identical over 7 bases. With 3 bases clipped from V and 5 bases from J, the junction kept 7 bases outside the gene matches. This CDR3 contains 15 residues. The V gene's germline CDR1 is KGHSH and CDR2 LQKENI. The DNA of the CDR3 is TGTGCCAGCTCACCTACAGGGGTCAAGGACAATGAGCAGTTCTTC. Its protein is CASSPTGVKDNEQFF.

J is TRBJ2-7 and V is TRBV28; D uncertain. The germline V and J ends were trimmed by 2 bases and 7 bases, with 15 bases remaining between them. The CDR3 runs to 14 residues. Germline CDR1 reads MDHEN; CDR2 reads SYDVKM. CDR3 loop: CASSLTTSTREQYF. In nucleotides, the CDR3 is TGTGCCAGCAGTTTAACCACCTCCACTCGGGAGCAGTACTTC. The whole variable domain, filled in from reference TRBV28 and TRBJ2-7, reads DVKVTQSSRYLVKRTGEKVFLECVQDMDHENMFWYRQDPGLGLRLIYFSYDVKMKEKGDIPEGYSVSREKKERFSLILESASTNQTSMYLCASSLTTSTREQYFGPGTRLTVT.

V is TRBV7-8 and J is TRBJ2-1, with 8 bases fitting TRBD2. Germline V lookup: CDR1 SGHVS, CDR2 FQNEAQ. V shed 5 bases and J 2 bases; nucleotides not matched to a gene: 5. The CDR3 spans 15 residues. Here the CDR3 DNA reads TGTGCCAGCAGCAAGCGGGAGAGTCCCTACAATGAGCAGTTCTTC. This encodes CASSKRESPYNEQFF.

In nucleotides, the CDR3 is TGTGCCAGCAGTTACGTGACTGGATACGAGCAGTACTTC. It translates to CASSYVTGYEQYF. The chain carries TRBV6-5 and TRBJ2-7; D unclear. The CDR3 spans 13 residues. The germline V gene has CDR1 MNHEY and CDR2 SVGAGI. Trimming shortened V by 2 bases and J by 4 bases, and 9 bases separated the two germline ends.

As for this clone: A read error may produce the germline difference seen at one junction end. This chain links TRBV19 with TRBJ2-7; D ambiguous. Germline V CDR1 and CDR2: LNHDA, SQIVND (reference sequence). This CDR3 is 14 amino acids long. CDR3 loop: CASSLERESYEQYF. CDR3 sequence (DNA): TGTGCCAGTAGTCTAGAACGCGAATCCTACGAGCAGTACTTC.

V is TRBV28 and J is TRBJ1-1; possibly TRBD1 for D (6 bases). The V and J ends lost 7 bases and 3 bases respectively, with 9 bases between them. This CDR3 is 12 amino acids long. Germline CDR1 MDHEN, CDR2 SYDVKM. CDR3 nucleotides: TGTGCCAGCACCCAGGGGCACACTGAAGCTTTCTTT. Encoded protein: CASTQGHTEAFF. Full variable domain (rest looked up from reference TRBV28 and TRBJ1-1): DVKVTQSSRYLVKRTGEKVFLECVQDMDHENMFWYRQDPGLGLRLIYFSYDVKMKEKGDIPEGYSVSREKKERFSLILESASTNQTSMYLCASTQGHTEAFFGQGTRLTVV.

The chain is built from TRBV19 and TRBJ1-4, with 7 bases matching TRBD1. Germline V gives CDR1 LNHDA, CDR2 SQIVND (reference sequence). The V segment lost 4 bases and the J segment 4 bases; nucleotides outside the gene matches: 6. The CDR3 spans 15 residues. CDR3 sequence (DNA): TGTGCCAGTAGTAGGCGACAGGGCCGTAATGAAAAACTGTTTTTT. As protein: CASSRRQGRNEKLFF. The variable domain in full, completed from reference TRBV19 and TRBJ1-4, reads DGGITQSPKYLFRKEGQNVTLSCEQNLNHDAMYWYRQDPGQGLRLIYYSQIVNDFQKGDIAEGYSVSREKKESFPLTVTSAQKNPTAFYLCASSRRQGRNEKLFFGSGTQLSVL.

This clone was seen only a few times. The chain employs TRBV13 and TRBJ2-2, with a tentative D call TRBD2 (6 bases). Trimming cost V 7 bases and J 6 bases, with 12 bases left between them. This CDR3 is built from 13 residues. Germline V gene sequence: CDR1 PRHDT, CDR2 FYEKMQ (reference sequence). The CDR3 region is CASNERRAGELFF. The CDR3 DNA reads TGTGCCAGCAACGAAAGGAGGGCCGGGGAGCTGTTTTTT.

This clone was seen only a few times. The CDR3 reads CASSSWGGGEETQYF. The CDR3 nucleotides read TGTGCCAGCAGTTCGTGGGGAGGGGGAGAAGAGACCCAGTACTTC. V is TRBV27 and J is TRBJ2-5, with D perhaps TRBD2 (7 bases). The CDR3 spans 15 residues. Germline values: CDR1 MNHEY, CDR2 SMNVEV (reference sequence). Trimming pared 4 bases from V and 3 bases from J, leaving 15 bases between.

This clone has only a few counts. The chain couples TRBV2 to TRBJ2-7; TRBD1 agrees at 10 bases. Trimming cost V 7 bases and J 2 bases; bases outside gene matches: 8. Germline values: CDR1 SNHLY, CDR2 FYNNEI. CDR3 length equals 15 residues. DNA of the CDR3: TGTGCCAGCATCGTAGGACAGGGGGGTACCTACGAGCAGTACTTC. Its protein is CASIVGQGGTYEQYF.

This clone came up a few times. The chain is built from TRBV7-9 and TRBJ2-1, with TRBD2 identical over 8 bases. Germline loops: CDR1 SEHNR, CDR2 FQNEAQ (reference sequence). V lost 10 bases, J lost 7 bases, and 9 bases stayed unmatched. There are 13 residues in the CDR3. CDR3 in DNA: TGTGCCATCGAGCAGGCGGGAGGAAATGAGCAGTTCTTC. Encoded protein: CAIEQAGGNEQFF.

The CDR3 DNA is TGTGCCAGCACCTCCGCCTCGGGGGGGGGTTTCACAGATACGCAGTATTTT. Protein: CASTSASGGGFTDTQYF. V usage is TRBV28 and J usage is TRBJ2-3, with 8 bases lining up with TRBD2. Losses at the gene ends were 7 bases for V and 2 bases for J; bases not matched to a gene: 14. This CDR3 is 17 amino acids long. Germline assignment: CDR1 MDHEN and CDR2 SYDVKM. Full variable domain (rest looked up from reference TRBV28 and TRBJ2-3): DVKVTQSSRYLVKRTGEKVFLECVQDMDHENMFWYRQDPGLGLRLIYFSYDVKMKEKGDIPEGYSVSREKKERFSLILESASTNQTSMYLCASTSASGGGFTDTQYFGPGTRLTVL.

The genes are TRBV29-1 and TRBJ1-1, with D perhaps TRBD1 (5 bases). The CDR3 is 15 amino acids. CDR1 is SQVTM and CDR2 is ANQGSEA in the germline V gene. With 8 bases removed from V and 3 bases from J, the gap between germline ends came to 22 bases. CDR3 sequence: CSYRSGKEPHTEAFF. CDR3 nucleotides: TGCAGCTACCGCTCAGGGAAAGAACCGCACACTGAAGCTTTCTTT.

J is TRBJ2-1 and V is TRBV9, with 14 bases matching TRBD2. The ends lost 4 bases at V and 1 base at J; junction bases unmatched: 16. Germline assignment: CDR1 SGDLS and CDR2 YYNGEE. This CDR3 spans 21 amino acids. The CDR3 spells CASSLRGTSGSFSRSYNEQFF. The DNA for the CDR3 is TGTGCCAGCAGCCTTAGGGGGACTAGCGGGAGTTTTAGTAGGTCCTACAATGAGCAGTTCTTC.

The chain combines TRBV19 with TRBJ2-1, with TRBD2 identical over 10 bases. V trimming: 6 bases; J trimming: 6 bases; junction bases outside the gene matches: 8. The CDR3 totals 15 residues. Germline V gene lookup returns CDR1 LNHDA and CDR2 SQIVND (reference sequence). This CDR3 reads CASSLLAGASNEQFF. The CDR3 DNA follows: TGTGCCAGTAGCCTCCTAGCGGGAGCCTCCAATGAGCAGTTCTTC.

The rearrangement links TRBV7-9 to TRBJ2-3; TRBD2 aligns across 9 bases. Germline CDR1 is SEHNR and CDR2 is FQNEAQ (reference sequence). The length of the CDR3 is 15 residues. V gave up 5 bases and J gave up 1 base; unmatched junction bases: 4. CDR3 nucleotide sequence: TGTGCCAGCAGCACGGGACTAGCAGGCACAGATACGCAGTATTTT. Translation: CASSTGLAGTDTQYF. Drawing the rest from reference TRBV7-9 and TRBJ2-3, the complete variable domain is DTGVSQNPRHKITKRGQNVTFRCDPISEHNRLYWYRQTLGQGPEFLTYFQNEAQLEKSRLLSDRFSAERPKGSFSTLEIQRTEQGDSAMYLCASSTGLAGTDTQYFGPGTRLTVL.

The chain links TRBV6-6 to TRBJ1-1; TRBD1 matches at 9 bases. Germline lookup yields CDR1 MNHNY and CDR2 SVGAGI (reference sequence). The junction had 4 bases not matched to a gene; V was cut back by 10 bases and J by 1 base. This CDR3 region has 13 residues. The CDR3 spells CAIRDRENTEAFF. CDR3 DNA: TGTGCCATCAGGGACAGGGAGAACACTGAAGCTTTCTTT.

The chain carries TRBV5-4 and TRBJ2-7; 7 nucleotides match TRBD2. The length of the CDR3 is 14 residues. With V trimmed by 0 bases and J by 3 bases, 3 bases remained unmatched. Germline CDR1 and CDR2: SGHNT and YYREEE (reference sequence). The CDR3 DNA reads as TGTGCCAGCAGCTTGGCCGAGCGGGACTACGAGCAGTACTTC. Translating gives CASSLAERDYEQYF. Full variable domain (remainder filled in from reference TRBV5-4 and TRBJ2-7): ETGVTQSPTHLIKTRGQQVTLRCSSQSGHNTVSWYQQALGQGPQFIFQYYREEENGRGNFPPRFSGLQFPNYSSELNVNALELDDSALYLCASSLAERDYEQYFGPGTRLTVT.

This clone showed up just once. The chain combines TRBV7-3 with TRBJ2-3; tentatively, D is TRBD1 (5 bases). This CDR3 region has 16 residues. V lost 4 bases and J lost 0, with 14 bases in between. CDR1 SGHTA and CDR2 FQGTGA come from the germline V gene. Here the CDR3 DNA reads TGTGCCAGCAGCTGGGGCGGAAGCTCTAGCACAGATACGCAGTATTTT. It is translated as CASSWGGSSSTDTQYF.

The chain has TRBV28 and TRBJ1-3, with D perhaps TRBD1 (6 bases). Germline V gene lookup returns CDR1 MDHEN and CDR2 SYDVKM. The CDR3 is 16 residues long. Deletions cut 5 bases from V and 0 bases from J, with 14 bases between. Written as DNA, the CDR3 is TGTGCCAGCAGTAGAGATACAGGGAGCTCTGGAAACACCATATATTTT. Protein product: CASSRDTGSSGNTIYF.

The V gene is TRBV18, the J gene TRBJ1-1; D is unclear. The CDR3 contains 13 residues. CDR1 and CDR2 from the germline V gene are KGHSH and LQKENI. V gave up 5 bases and J gave up 1 base, with 8 bases separating them. CDR3 loop: CASSSTENTEAFF. Written as DNA, the CDR3 is TGTGCCAGCTCAAGTACAGAGAACACTGAAGCTTTCTTT.

The chain has TRBV5-4 and TRBJ2-1; D gene ambiguous. The V end lost 1 base, the J end lost 7 bases, and 9 bases lay between the germline ends. Germline CDR1 and CDR2: SGHNT and YYREEE (reference sequence). The CDR3 has 13 residues. For the CDR3, the DNA is TGTGCCAGCAGCTTGACGGGTGGGAATGAGCAGTTCTTC. This sequence encodes CASSLTGGNEQFF.

This clone was seen a handful of times. The chain combines TRBV28 with TRBJ1-2; D not certain. Trimming took 6 bases from V and 4 from J, leaving 12 bases between them. In germline, CDR1 is MDHEN, CDR2 SYDVKM. This CDR3 has 13 residues. In nucleotides, the CDR3 is TGTGCCAGCAGGGCAGGTTACAGCTATGGCTACACCTTC. Protein: CASRAGYSYGYTF.